One sample yielded the 9 T cell receptor beta chains listed below, sequenced in a study of T cell responses to AZD1222 COVID-19 vaccine. The data were produced by immunoSEQ multiplex PCR, yet TCRdb's version contains in-frame clones alone and is incomplete. This table has over 100,000 clones, about nine tenths appearing once. The material was peripheral blood, obtained 28 days after the second AZD1222 dose. These receptors were taken from an adult who received the AZD1222 COVID-19 vaccine.

J is TRBJ2-6 and V is TRBV5-1; D call uncertain. The CDR3 is 17 amino acids. The V gene's germline CDR1 is SGHRS and CDR2 YFSETQ. With 7 bases removed from V and 3 bases from J, the gap between germline ends came to 20 bases. The CDR3 bases are TGCGCCAGCGGCGTCCCTACCGCCTTCGGTGGGGCCAACGTCCTGACTTTC. Its translation: CASGVPTAFGGANVLTF. Looking up the rest from reference TRBV5-1 and TRBJ2-6 gives the full variable domain: KAGVTQTPRYLIKTRGQQVTLSCSPISGHRSVSWYQQTPGQGLQFLFEYFSETQRNKGNFPGRFSGRQFSNSRSEMNVSTLELGDSALYLCASGVPTAFGGANVLTFGAGSRLTVL.

The genes are TRBV28 and TRBJ2-7, with 11 bases fitting TRBD1. CDR1 MDHEN and CDR2 SYDVKM come from the germline V gene. V shed 7 bases, J shed 6 bases, and the junction held 8 bases outside the gene matches. The CDR3 sequence is 14 residues long. Here the CDR3 reads CASIADRGRFEQYF. The CDR3 nucleotides read TGTGCCAGCATTGCGGACAGGGGGCGATTCGAGCAGTACTTC.

The V call is TRBV12-3 or TRBV12-4, the J call TRBJ1-1; D uncertain. Trimming shortened V by 3 bases and J by 1 base, and 6 bases separated the two germline ends. The CDR3 is 13 amino acids. The CDR3 nucleotides read TGTGCCAGCAGTTTCTGGGCGAACACTGAAGCTTTCTTT. Translated: CASSFWANTEAFF.

This chain uses TRBV5-1 with TRBJ1-2; D possibly corresponds to TRBD1 (5 bases). The CDR3 extends over 15 amino acids. Germline values: CDR1 SGHRS, CDR2 YFSETQ. Trimming removed 0 bases from V and 11 bases from J, with 20 bases in between. Written as DNA, the CDR3 is TGCGCCAGCAGCTTGGCGCCCCGGGGCGGTCGGTTATACACCTTC. The encoded protein is CASSLAPRGGRLYTF.

This chain joins TRBV5-1 and TRBJ2-7; 7 bases are shared with TRBD2. The CDR3 covers 16 residues. The trim removed 0 bases at V and 5 bases at J, leaving 11 bases unmatched. Germline V CDR1 and CDR2: SGHRS, YFSETQ. In nucleotides, the CDR3 is TGCGCCAGCAGCTTGGAGGGACTACCCCGTTTGAACGAGCAGTACTTC. The encoded protein is CASSLEGLPRLNEQYF.

The CDR3 protein is CASIGPATNEKLFF. CDR3 bases: TGTGCCAGCATCGGACCTGCAACTAATGAAAAACTGTTTTTT. The V and J genes are TRBV2 and TRBJ1-4; no reliable D call. Germline V lookup: CDR1 SNHLY, CDR2 FYNNEI. Trimming took 7 bases from V and 0 from J, leaving 9 bases between them. This CDR3 region has 14 residues.

The rearrangement links TRBV19 to TRBJ2-1; D is undetermined. V was shortened by 1 base and J by 10 bases, with 5 bases between the two germline ends. The CDR3 is made up of 11 amino acids. Per the germline V gene, CDR1 is LNHDA and CDR2 is SQIVND (reference sequence). CDR3 loop: CASSIGHEQFF. CDR3 nucleotides: TGTGCCAGTAGTATAGGGCACGAGCAGTTCTTC.

V usage is TRBV16 and J usage is TRBJ1-6; 7 nucleotides match TRBD1. There are 15 residues in the CDR3. Germline V CDR1 and CDR2: KGHSY, FQNENV. V lost 4 bases and J lost 4; bases outside the gene matches: 4. CDR3 nucleotide sequence: TGTGCCAGCAGCCCGATGGGACAGTATAATTCACCCCTCCACTTT. It yields the protein CASSPMGQYNSPLHF.

The chain recombines TRBV20-1 with TRBJ2-7; 13 bases fit TRBD2. The CDR3 sequence is 16 residues long. J was trimmed by 7 bases and V by 3 bases; bases with no gene match: 12. The V gene's germline CDR1 is DFQATT and CDR2 SNEGSKA (reference sequence). The CDR3: CSASPPGLAGNGEQYF. The CDR3 DNA is TGCAGTGCTAGTCCCCCGGGACTAGCGGGAAACGGTGAGCAGTACTTC.